This T cell receptor (beta chain) was found in a study of PD-L1 blockade in urothelial cancer. Study in general: Patients' atezolizumab regimen, 1,200 mg intravenously every 3 weeks, began in the mid-2010s. The patients had undergone anywhere from 0 to 3 prior chemotherapy regimens. Median T cell yield per blood sample was about 140,000 cells.

Data came from immunoSEQ multiplex PCR; TCRdb stores just in-frame clones and leaves some out. The sample includes more than 85,000 clones, roughly nine tenths seen only once; the top ten take over 0.8%. The CDR3 runs to 15 residues. Germline CDR1 is SGHVS and CDR2 is FQNEAQ. Trimming pared 8 bases from V and 8 bases from J, leaving 22 bases between. The patients' disease, urothelial carcinoma, was locally advanced or metastatic. The chain carries TRBV7-8 and TRBJ2-1; possibly TRBD2 for D (6 bases). This TCR was recovered from a woman older than 75 with urothelial cancer. The sample was PBMCs, taken around atezolizumab (anti-PD-L1) treatment. Written as DNA, the CDR3 is TGTGCCAGCCGCGCCCGCCCCGGGAGATGGGATGAGCAGTTCTTC. Amino acid sequence: CASRARPGRWDEQFF.